These T cell receptor beta chains were read from a single sample in a study of T cell responses to AZD1222 COVID-19 vaccine. Some clones are missing from TCRdb's copy, which holds only in-frame ones; the method was immunoSEQ multiplex PCR. Seen here are fewer than 150,000 clones, about nine tenths observed once, and the top ten hold roughly 3.2%. The sequenced sample was peripheral blood, obtained on day 0 of AZD1222 vaccination. These receptor sequences come from an adult in good health. CDR3s include the opening cysteine and the closing phenylalanine or tryptophan. The order of the fields is V gene, J gene, D gene, clone size, CDR3 protein, CDR3 DNA. The D gene is left open where the match is weak. Expanded clones are given a class, and other clones once, few, many or no size at all.

v_gene: TRBV21-1; j_gene: TRBJ2-1; d_gene: NA; abundance: NA; CDR3aa: CASSKAASDEQFF; CDR3nt: TGTGCCAGCAGCAAAGCGGCTAGCGACGAGCAGTTCTTC
v_gene: TRBV19; j_gene: TRBJ1-3; d_gene: NA; abundance: NA; CDR3aa: CASSVDSPNTIYF; CDR3nt: TGTGCCAGTAGTGTGGACAGCCCTAACACCATATATTTT
v_gene: TRBV11-3; j_gene: TRBJ2-7; d_gene: NA; abundance: NA; CDR3aa: CASSLAVGSSSYEQYF; CDR3nt: TGTGCCAGCAGCTTAGCCGTCGGAAGTAGCTCCTACGAGCAGTACTTC
v_gene: TRBV15; j_gene: TRBJ2-7; d_gene: NA; abundance: NA; CDR3aa: CATNRASVFYEQYF; CDR3nt: TGTGCCACCAACAGAGCGTCGGTTTTCTACGAGCAGTACTTC
v_gene: TRBV7-8; j_gene: TRBJ2-7; d_gene: TRBD2; abundance: NA; CDR3aa: CASSSVGAGGPQAPNEQYF; CDR3nt: TGTGCCAGCAGCTCCGTTGGGGCGGGAGGGCCTCAAGCCCCCAACGAGCAGTACTTC
v_gene: TRBV7-9; j_gene: TRBJ1-3; d_gene: NA; abundance: NA; CDR3aa: CASSLDGSGNTIYF; CDR3nt: TGTGCCAGCAGCTTAGACGGGTCGGGAAACACCATATATTTT
v_gene: TRBV6-5; j_gene: TRBJ1-5; d_gene: NA; abundance: NA; CDR3aa: CASSYSKGNQPQHF; CDR3nt: TGTGCCAGCAGTTACTCAAAGGGGAATCAGCCCCAGCATTTT
v_gene: TRBV27; j_gene: TRBJ1-4; d_gene: NA; abundance: NA; CDR3aa: CASSLSRGSEKLFF; CDR3nt: TGTGCCAGCAGTTTAAGCAGGGGAAGTGAAAAACTGTTTTTT
v_gene: TRBV5-6; j_gene: TRBJ2-1; d_gene: TRBD2; abundance: NA; CDR3aa: CASSSPGLGLFF; CDR3nt: TGTGCCAGCAGCTCTCCGGGACTAGGACTGTTCTTC
v_gene: TRBV30; j_gene: TRBJ1-1; d_gene: NA; abundance: NA; CDR3aa: CAWSALNTEAFF; CDR3nt: TGTGCCTGGAGTGCTTTAAACACTGAAGCTTTCTTT
v_gene: TRBV5-1; j_gene: TRBJ2-3; d_gene: TRBD2; abundance: NA; CDR3aa: CASSLRTSGATDTQYF; CDR3nt: TGCGCCAGCAGCTTGCGGACTAGCGGGGCCACAGATACGCAGTATTTT
v_gene: TRBV19; j_gene: TRBJ2-3; d_gene: TRBD1; abundance: NA; CDR3aa: CASSVRGTGGTDTQYF; CDR3nt: TGTGCCAGTAGTGTACGTGGGACAGGGGGCACAGATACGCAGTATTTT
v_gene: TRBV4-1; j_gene: TRBJ2-3; d_gene: NA; abundance: NA; CDR3aa: CASSLRGGTGTDTQYF; CDR3nt: TGCGCCAGCAGCCTCCGTGGGGGGACCGGCACAGATACGCAGTATTTT
v_gene: TRBV3-1/TRBV3-2; j_gene: TRBJ1-1; d_gene: NA; abundance: once; CDR3aa: CASSQDRKRNTEAFF; CDR3nt: TGTGCCAGCAGCCAAGATAGAAAGAGGAACACTGAAGCTTTCTTT
v_gene: TRBV10-3; j_gene: TRBJ2-5; d_gene: TRBD2; abundance: NA; CDR3aa: CAISGGTSGTKETQYF; CDR3nt: TGTGCCATCAGTGGAGGGACTAGCGGGACCAAAGAGACCCAGTACTTC
v_gene: TRBV19; j_gene: TRBJ1-5; d_gene: TRBD1; abundance: NA; CDR3aa: CASSNRGQPQHF; CDR3nt: TGTGCCAGTAGTAACAGGGGCCAGCCCCAGCATTTT
v_gene: TRBV12-3/TRBV12-4; j_gene: TRBJ2-7; d_gene: NA; abundance: NA; CDR3aa: CASSFGDYEQYF; CDR3nt: TGTGCCAGCAGTTTTGGGGACTACGAGCAGTACTTC
v_gene: TRBV14; j_gene: TRBJ2-6; d_gene: NA; abundance: many; CDR3aa: CASSQDFRGKNGPGAGANVLTF; CDR3nt: TGTGCCAGCAGCCAAGATTTCAGGGGGAAAAATGGGCCGGGAGCTGGGGCCAACGTCCTGACTTTC
v_gene: TRBV7-2; j_gene: TRBJ1-1; d_gene: TRBD1; abundance: NA; CDR3aa: CASSSDRGIEAFF; CDR3nt: TGTGCCAGCAGCTCGGACAGGGGAATTGAAGCTTTCTTT
v_gene: TRBV12-5; j_gene: TRBJ2-2; d_gene: NA; abundance: few; CDR3aa: CASGLVTGSGELFF; CDR3nt: TGTGCTAGTGGTTTGGTAACAGGGTCCGGGGAGCTGTTTTTT
v_gene: TRBV6-4; j_gene: TRBJ2-2; d_gene: TRBD2; abundance: medium-sized; CDR3aa: CASTGEAGDPGELFF; CDR3nt: TGTGCCAGCACCGGGGAAGCGGGGGACCCCGGGGAGCTGTTTTTT
v_gene: TRBV19; j_gene: TRBJ2-2; d_gene: TRBD2; abundance: NA; CDR3aa: CASSIDLEAGGHTGELFF; CDR3nt: TGTGCCAGTAGTATAGATTTGGAAGCGGGGGGGCACACCGGGGAGCTGTTTTTT
v_gene: TRBV7-8; j_gene: TRBJ2-5; d_gene: NA; abundance: once; CDR3aa: CASSLALLGETQYF; CDR3nt: TGTGCCAGCAGCTTAGCGCTTCTAGGGGAGACCCAGTACTTC
v_gene: TRBV29-1; j_gene: TRBJ2-7; d_gene: TRBD1; abundance: few; CDR3aa: CSGAGQGAYEQYF; CDR3nt: TGCAGCGGCGCCGGACAGGGGGCCTACGAGCAGTACTTC
v_gene: TRBV20-1; j_gene: TRBJ2-3; d_gene: NA; abundance: NA; CDR3aa: CSARDPDTQYF; CDR3nt: TGCAGTGCTAGAGATCCGGATACGCAGTATTTT
v_gene: TRBV10-3; j_gene: TRBJ1-6; d_gene: NA; abundance: NA; CDR3aa: CAISEGQYNSPLHF; CDR3nt: TGTGCCATCAGTGAAGGACAGTATAATTCACCCCTCCACTTT
v_gene: TRBV18; j_gene: TRBJ2-7; d_gene: NA; abundance: NA; CDR3aa: CASSGNSDEQYF; CDR3nt: TGTGCCAGCTCTGGGAACAGCGACGAGCAGTACTTC
v_gene: TRBV7-9; j_gene: TRBJ2-3; d_gene: TRBD2; abundance: once; CDR3aa: CASSLGLASADTQYF; CDR3nt: TGTGCCAGCAGCTTAGGACTAGCGTCGGCAGATACGCAGTATTTT
v_gene: TRBV18; j_gene: TRBJ2-2; d_gene: TRBD1; abundance: NA; CDR3aa: CASSPSGTGGVIVGELFF; CDR3nt: TGTGCCAGCTCACCCTCGGGGACAGGGGGCGTGATTGTCGGGGAGCTGTTTTTT
v_gene: TRBV6-4; j_gene: TRBJ2-3; d_gene: TRBD2; abundance: NA; CDR3aa: CASSDFSLWPGGRTDTQYF; CDR3nt: TGTGCCAGCAGTGACTTTTCCCTATGGCCGGGGGGTCGCACAGATACGCAGTATTTT
v_gene: TRBV19; j_gene: TRBJ2-7; d_gene: NA; abundance: NA; CDR3aa: CASSTRRSYEQYF; CDR3nt: TGTGCCAGTAGTACGCGAAGGTCATACGAGCAGTACTTC
v_gene: TRBV7-2; j_gene: TRBJ1-2; d_gene: NA; abundance: NA; CDR3aa: CASSLSQGLGGYTF; CDR3nt: TGTGCCAGCAGCTTATCTCAGGGACTAGGGGGCTACACCTTC
v_gene: TRBV7-2; j_gene: TRBJ2-4; d_gene: NA; abundance: once; CDR3aa: CASSLGAGVGVKNIQYF; CDR3nt: TGTGCCAGCAGCTTAGGCGCAGGGGTGGGTGTCAAAAACATTCAGTACTTC
v_gene: TRBV27; j_gene: TRBJ1-2; d_gene: NA; abundance: NA; CDR3aa: CASRKGGAATLNYGYTF; CDR3nt: TGTGCCAGCAGAAAGGGGGGGGCCGCCACTCTTAACTATGGCTACACCTTC
v_gene: TRBV4-2; j_gene: TRBJ1-4; d_gene: NA; abundance: NA; CDR3aa: CASGPGTTNEKLFF; CDR3nt: TGTGCCAGCGGACCGGGGACCACGAATGAAAAACTGTTTTTT
v_gene: TRBV30; j_gene: TRBJ2-5; d_gene: NA; abundance: NA; CDR3aa: CAWQGAQETQYF; CDR3nt: TGTGCCTGGCAAGGGGCTCAAGAGACCCAGTACTTC